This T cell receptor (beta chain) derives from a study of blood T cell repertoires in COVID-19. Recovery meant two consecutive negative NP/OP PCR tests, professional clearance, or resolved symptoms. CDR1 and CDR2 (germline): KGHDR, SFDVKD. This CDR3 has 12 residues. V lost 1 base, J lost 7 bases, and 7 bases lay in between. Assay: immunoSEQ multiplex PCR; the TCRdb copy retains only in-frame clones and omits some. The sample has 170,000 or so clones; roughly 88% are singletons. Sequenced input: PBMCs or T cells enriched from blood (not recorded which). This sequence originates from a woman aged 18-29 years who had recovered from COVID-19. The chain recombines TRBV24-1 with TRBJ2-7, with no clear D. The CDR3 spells CATSDFATEQYF. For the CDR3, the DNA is TGTGCCACCAGTGATTTTGCTACGGAGCAGTACTTC.